The 15 T cell receptor beta chains in this list originate from one sample, sequenced in a study of T cell responses to AZD1222 COVID-19 vaccine. Clones were read by immunoSEQ multiplex PCR, and TCRdb kept only the in-frame ones, dropping some. The sample lists more than 110,000 clones, around 89% occurring once. The sequenced sample was peripheral blood, obtained on day 0 of AZD1222 vaccination. The receptor source for this set is an adult in good health.

This chain connects TRBV4-1 to TRBJ1-3, with D perhaps TRBD1 (5 bases). V lost 4 bases and J lost 9, with 7 bases in between. The CDR3 is 11 amino acids. Germline V gene sequence: CDR1 MGHRA, CDR2 YSYEKL. This chain's CDR3 is CASSRDLTIYF. The CDR3 region has the DNA TGCGCCAGCAGCCGGGACCTCACCATATATTTT.

The V and J genes are TRBV4-1 and TRBJ2-7; 8 positions match TRBD1. Per the germline V gene, CDR1 is MGHRA and CDR2 is YSYEKL. The junction had 6 bases not matched to a gene; V was cut back by 2 bases and J by 6 bases. This CDR3 contains 14 residues. Here the CDR3 DNA reads TGCGCCAGCAGCCAACCGGGACAGGTTGGCGAGCAGTACTTC. The encoded protein is CASSQPGQVGEQYF.

This chain connects TRBV6-5 to TRBJ1-3; maybe TRBD1 (5 bases). The CDR3 totals 12 residues. Trimming left V 4 bases short and J 6 bases short, with 7 bases between. CDR1 and CDR2 (germline): MNHEY, SVGAGI. Here the CDR3 reads CASSSTVNTIYF. The CDR3 DNA reads TGTGCCAGCAGTTCGACAGTAAACACCATATATTTT.

The gene calls are TRBV6-2 or TRBV6-3 and TRBJ2-7, with D tentatively TRBD2 (6 bases). With 3 bases removed from V and 3 bases from J, the gap between germline ends came to 15 bases. CDR3 length equals 15 residues. Germline CDR1 and CDR2: MNHEY and SVGEGT. CDR3 sequence: CASSYILRLVYEQYF. Written as DNA, the CDR3 is TGTGCCAGCAGTTATATCCTTCGACTAGTCTACGAGCAGTACTTC.

CDR3 region: CASSIAGRNQETQYF. CDR3 nucleotides: TGTGCCAGTAGTATTGCGGGAAGGAACCAAGAGACCCAGTACTTC. This chain connects TRBV19 to TRBJ2-5; D perhaps matches TRBD2 (6 bases). V lost 3 bases, J lost 0 bases, and 11 bases lay in between. Per germline, CDR1 LNHDA and CDR2 SQIVND (reference sequence). This CDR3 is built from 15 residues.

The chain is built from TRBV6-5 and TRBJ2-5; TRBD2 aligns across 10 bases. V lost 1 base and J lost 5; bases outside the gene matches: 4. This CDR3 has 15 residues. CDR1 is MNHEY and CDR2 is SVGAGI in the germline V gene. The CDR3 coding sequence is TGTGCCAGCAGTTACTTTAGCGGGGGGCCGGAGACCCAGTACTTC. As protein: CASSYFSGGPETQYF.

This chain uses TRBV27 with TRBJ2-1; 9 bases map to TRBD2. The V gene's germline CDR1 is MNHEY and CDR2 SMNVEV (reference sequence). This CDR3 spans 18 amino acids. V gave up 1 base and J gave up 6 bases; unmatched junction bases: 13. The CDR3 region has the DNA TGTGCCAGCAGTTTATTCCCCAGCGGGGGGCTCGAATTCAATGAGCAGTTCTTC. Translated: CASSLFPSGGLEFNEQFF.

The rearrangement joins TRBV5-1 to TRBJ1-5; D not resolved. Germline CDR1 SGHRS, CDR2 YFSETQ. The CDR3 loop spans 14 amino acids. Trimming removed 4 bases from V and 2 bases from J, with 10 bases in between. The CDR3, as DNA: TGCGCCAGCAGCCCTCGCGGGGGCAATCAGCCCCAGCATTTT. Translation: CASSPRGGNQPQHF. Full variable domain (rest looked up from reference TRBV5-1 and TRBJ1-5): KAGVTQTPRYLIKTRGQQVTLSCSPISGHRSVSWYQQTPGQGLQFLFEYFSETQRNKGNFPGRFSGRQFSNSRSEMNVSTLELGDSALYLCASSPRGGNQPQHFGDGTRLSIL.

The genes are TRBV6-5 and TRBJ1-2; D may be TRBD1 (5 bases). V gave up 2 bases and J gave up 8 bases, with 9 bases separating them. This CDR3 spans 12 amino acids. Per the germline V gene, CDR1 is MNHEY and CDR2 is SVGAGI. CDR3 nucleotides: TGTGCCAGCAGTTACAAGGGGATCGGCTACACCTTC. Translating it yields CASSYKGIGYTF.

The V call is TRBV6-6, the J call TRBJ2-1; 7 bases align to TRBD1. CDR3 length: 15 amino acids. Germline V gene lookup returns CDR1 MNHNY and CDR2 SVGAGI (reference sequence). With 5 bases clipped from V and 4 bases from J, the junction kept 8 bases outside the gene matches. The CDR3, as DNA: TGTGCCAGCAGTGCCACCGGGACAGCGTACAATGAGCAGTTCTTC. Translation gives CASSATGTAYNEQFF.

The V call is TRBV19, the J call TRBJ2-2, with 8 bases fitting TRBD2. This CDR3 contains 15 residues. Germline loops: CDR1 LNHDA, CDR2 SQIVND (reference sequence). V shed 3 bases, J shed 2 bases, and the junction held 2 bases outside the gene matches. The DNA of the CDR3 is TGTGCCAGTAGTATCCGGGGGGGCAACACCGGGGAGCTGTTTTTT. Its translation: CASSIRGGNTGELFF. The variable domain in full, with the rest retrieved from reference TRBV19 and TRBJ2-2, is DGGITQSPKYLFRKEGQNVTLSCEQNLNHDAMYWYRQDPGQGLRLIYYSQIVNDFQKGDIAEGYSVSREKKESFPLTVTSAQKNPTAFYLCASSIRGGNTGELFFGEGSRLTVL.

The chain carries TRBV20-1 and TRBJ2-5; TRBD2 might be the D (5 bases). The CDR3 is 11 amino acids. Germline-derived CDR1 and CDR2 are DFQATT and SNEGSKA (reference sequence). Trimming pared 3 bases from V and 5 bases from J, leaving 7 bases between. The CDR3 here is CSARVAETQYF. In DNA form, the CDR3 reads TGCAGTGCTAGGGTAGCGGAGACCCAGTACTTC.

This clone was counted once. The J gene is TRBJ1-1, the V gene TRBV18; D possibly corresponds to TRBD1 (5 bases). The V and J ends lost 5 bases and 2 bases respectively, with 21 bases between them. Germline lookup yields CDR1 KGHSH and CDR2 LQKENI. CDR3 length: 17 residues. CDR3 nucleotides: TGTGCCAGCTCATCGCGATTAGGGACCTCGGGAAACACTGAAGCTTTCTTT. This translates into CASSSRLGTSGNTEAFF. Based on the CDR3 plus reference TRBV18 and TRBJ1-1, the full variable domain is NAGVMQNPRHLVRRRGQEARLRCSPMKGHSHVYWYRQLPEEGLKFMVYLQKENIIDESGMPKERFSAEFPKEGPSILRIQQVVRGDSAAYFCASSSRLGTSGNTEAFFGQGTRLTVV.

The chain uses TRBV11-3 and TRBJ1-1; 8 nucleotides agree with TRBD1. V trimming: 2 bases; J trimming: 7 bases; junction bases outside the gene matches: 18. Germline V CDR1 and CDR2: SGHNT, YENEEA. The CDR3 spans 18 residues. The CDR3 DNA follows: TGTGCCAGCAGCTTAAGGGGGACAGGTCAGGCCCGAGTAGGTGAAGCTTTCTTT. It is translated as CASSLRGTGQARVGEAFF.

The chain combines TRBV30 with TRBJ2-1; D tentatively reads TRBD1 or TRBD2 (6 bases each). Trimming took off 0 bases at V and 1 base at J, with 13 bases between the two ends. CDR1 and CDR2 (germline): GTSNPN, SVGIG (reference sequence). The CDR3 covers 16 residues. The CDR3 is CAWSVRGLESYNEQFF. CDR3 nucleotides: TGTGCCTGGAGTGTACGGGGGCTGGAATCCTACAATGAGCAGTTCTTC.